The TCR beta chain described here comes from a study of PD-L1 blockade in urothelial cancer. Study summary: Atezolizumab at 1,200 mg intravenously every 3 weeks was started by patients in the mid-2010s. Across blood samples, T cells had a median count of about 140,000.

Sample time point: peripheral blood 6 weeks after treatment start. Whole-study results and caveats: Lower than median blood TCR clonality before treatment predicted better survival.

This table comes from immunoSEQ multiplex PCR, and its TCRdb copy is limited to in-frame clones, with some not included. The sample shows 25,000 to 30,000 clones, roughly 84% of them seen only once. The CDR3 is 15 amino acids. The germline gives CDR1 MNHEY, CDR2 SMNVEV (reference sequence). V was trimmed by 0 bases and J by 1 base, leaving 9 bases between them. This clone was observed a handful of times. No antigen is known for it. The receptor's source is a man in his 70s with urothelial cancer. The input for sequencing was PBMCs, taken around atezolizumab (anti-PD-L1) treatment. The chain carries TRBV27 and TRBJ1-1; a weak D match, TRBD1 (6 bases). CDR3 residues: CASSLSGGANTEAFF. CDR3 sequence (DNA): TGTGCCAGCAGTTTATCAGGGGGTGCGAACACTGAAGCTTTCTTT.